This T cell receptor (beta chain) was recorded in a study of T cell changes during pregnancy in multiple sclerosis. TCRdb's table, derived via immunoSEQ multiplex PCR, lists solely in-frame clones and lacks some. In the table there are approximately 79,000 clones, over 85% of which are singletons. This CDR3 contains 15 residues. The germline CDR1 and CDR2 sequences are SGHNT and YENEEA. The V gene end was trimmed by 5 bases and the J gene end by 4 bases; junction bases not matched to a gene: 3. J is TRBJ2-2 and V is TRBV11-3, with 11 bases fitting TRBD1. The receptor was isolated from a female donor in good health, enrolled as a control in a pregnancy study. This material consisted of peripheral blood, taken in the second trimester of pregnancy. The CDR3 coding sequence is TGTGCCAGCAGCCCGGACAGGGGGCGCACCGGGGAGCTGTTTTTT. Translating it yields CASSPDRGRTGELFF.